What follows are 32 T cell receptor beta chains derived from one specimen sequenced in a study of breast tumors, draining lymph nodes, adjacent tissues. The lymph nodes were axillary draining lymph nodes from breast cancer patients. TCRdb re-derived calls from the multiplex PCR reads in MiXCR, one entry per CDR3 protein. This sample has fewer than 250,000 distinct CDR3 sequences, with approximately 31% found just once. The sequencing sample was made of axillary lymph node tissue. The origin of the receptors is a female donor with breast cancer. Some clones in this sample may be carry-over from other donors' samples.

This clonotype was seen at least ten times. CDR3 region: CASSYLGLAGGHETQYF. CDR3 bases: TGTGCCAGCAGTTACTTAGGGCTAGCGGGAGGTCACGAGACCCAGTACTTC. V and J are TRBV6-6 and TRBJ2-5, with 11 positions matching TRBD2. Germline assignment: CDR1 MNHNY and CDR2 SVGAGI (reference sequence). V was pared by 1 base and J by 5 bases, with 9 bases of the junction left unmatched. The CDR3 runs to 17 residues.

This clonotype was counted at least ten times. This chain links TRBV7-3 with TRBJ2-1; 11 bases map to TRBD2. Germline V CDR1 and CDR2: SGHTA, FQGTGA. CDR3 length: 14 residues. J was trimmed by 7 bases and V by 5 bases; bases with no gene match: 4. The CDR3 is CASSTSGSSNEQFF. The CDR3 DNA follows: TGTGCCAGCAGCACTAGCGGGAGTTCGAATGAGCAGTTCTTC. Looking up the rest from reference TRBV7-3 and TRBJ2-1 gives the full variable domain: GAGVSQTPSNKVTEKGKYVELRCDPISGHTALYWYRQSLGQGPEFLIYFQGTGAADDSGLPNDRFFAVRPEGSVSTLKIQRTERGDSAVYLCASSTSGSSNEQFFGPGTRLTVL.

At least ten counts were recorded for this clonotype. The J gene is TRBJ2-7, the V gene TRBV5-1; 13 bases line up with TRBD2. The CDR3 contains 16 residues. Germline V gene sequence: CDR1 SGHRS, CDR2 YFSETQ. Germline trimming cut 3 bases from V and 6 bases from J; bases unmatched to any gene: 9. The CDR3 DNA follows: TGCGCCAGCAGCTCGTCAACTAGCGGGAGGGCCGGCGAGCAGTACTTC. Translating it yields CASSSSTSGRAGEQYF. Supplemented by reference TRBV5-1 and TRBJ2-7, the full variable domain reads KAGVTQTPRYLIKTRGQQVTLSCSPISGHRSVSWYQQTPGQGLQFLFEYFSETQRNKGNFPGRFSGRQFSNSRSEMNVSTLELGDSALYLCASSSSTSGRAGEQYFGPGTRLTVT.

The chain uses TRBV7-9 and TRBJ1-1, with 8 bases matching TRBD1. Germline V CDR1 and CDR2: SEHNR, FQNEAQ (reference sequence). CDR3 length: 13 amino acids. V lost 1 base, J lost 9 bases, and 4 bases stayed unmatched. Here the CDR3 reads CASSLDIRGQAFF. DNA for the CDR3: TGTGCCAGCAGCTTAGATATCAGGGGGCAAGCTTTCTTT. Looking up the rest from reference TRBV7-9 and TRBJ1-1 gives the full variable domain: DTGVSQNPRHKITKRGQNVTFRCDPISEHNRLYWYRQTLGQGPEFLTYFQNEAQLEKSRLLSDRFSAERPKGSFSTLEIQRTEQGDSAMYLCASSLDIRGQAFFGQGTRLTVV.

This clonotype appeared many times. The chain recombines TRBV20-1 with TRBJ2-7; D unresolved. The CDR3 is made up of 11 amino acids. Germline loops: CDR1 DFQATT, CDR2 SNEGSKA (reference sequence). Between the trimmed V and J ends, which lost 7 bases and 3 bases, there was a span of 10 bases. CDR3 amino acids: CSGRDNYEQYF. The CDR3 DNA follows: TGCAGTGGAAGAGACAACTACGAGCAGTACTTC.

This clonotype was seen once. The V call is TRBV6-5, the J call TRBJ1-5, with TRBD1 matching 8 bases. V dropped 6 bases and J dropped 7; count of bases not matched to a gene: 11. Germline CDR1 is MNHEY and CDR2 is SVGAGI. The CDR3 sequence is 15 residues long. The CDR3 sequence is CASSPTTGGKQPQHF. The CDR3 bases are TGTGCCAGCAGCCCGACCACAGGGGGGAAGCAGCCCCAGCATTTT.

In this sample, this clonotype turned up many times. The chain has TRBV6-4 and TRBJ2-3; TRBD2 agrees at 8 bases. V gave up 4 bases and J gave up 4 bases; unmatched junction bases: 4. The length of the CDR3 is 14 residues. CDR1 and CDR2 (germline): MRHNA, SNTAGT. The CDR3 nucleotides read TGTGCCAGCAGTGTAATAGCGGGATCAGATACGCAGTATTTT. Residues: CASSVIAGSDTQYF.

V is TRBV6-2 or TRBV6-3 and J is TRBJ2-7, with TRBD2 matching 7 bases. The CDR3 sequence is 13 residues long. Germline CDR1 is MNHEY and CDR2 is SVGEGT. V was clipped by 6 bases and J by 1 base; unmatched bases: 3. The chain's CDR3 is CASRPGLSYEQYF. DNA of the CDR3: TGTGCCAGCAGACCGGGACTATCCTACGAGCAGTACTTC.

This clonotype was seen at least ten times. This chain links TRBV6-5 with TRBJ2-1, with D tentatively TRBD2 (6 bases). The CDR3 sequence is 14 residues long. Germline CDR1 MNHEY, CDR2 SVGAGI. Trimming took 5 bases from V and 2 from J, leaving 10 bases between them. The CDR3 DNA follows: TGTGCCAGCAGTCTGGACTACCCCTACAATGAGCAGTTCTTC. Translation gives CASSLDYPYNEQFF.

Ten or more counts support this clonotype. The rearrangement links TRBV7-2 to TRBJ1-6; 9 positions agree with TRBD1. The CDR3 contains 18 residues. Per germline, CDR1 SGHTA and CDR2 FQGNSA. V shed 3 bases, J shed 8 bases, and the junction held 14 bases outside the gene matches. The CDR3 sequence: CASSFTYSGTGMDSPLHF. The CDR3 DNA reads TGTGCCAGCAGCTTTACTTACTCCGGGACAGGGATGGATTCACCCCTCCACTTT.

Many counts were recorded for this clonotype. The CDR3 spells CASSSGLAGYRSYNEQFF. Here the CDR3 DNA reads TGTGCCAGCAGCTCGGGACTAGCGGGATACAGATCCTACAATGAGCAGTTCTTC. The chain joins TRBV7-9 to TRBJ2-1, with TRBD2 identical over 13 bases. The V and J ends lost 4 bases and 1 base, in that order; junction bases with no gene match: 7. The CDR3 loop spans 18 amino acids. Per the germline V gene, CDR1 is SEHNR and CDR2 is FQNEAQ (reference sequence).

This clonotype was counted at least ten times. This chain's CDR3 is CASSIRTGSTDTQYF. The DNA for the CDR3 is TGTGCCAGTAGTATCCGGACAGGGAGCACAGATACGCAGTATTTT. The chain combines TRBV19 with TRBJ2-3; TRBD1 aligns across 8 bases. CDR3 length: 15 amino acids. The V and J ends lost 3 bases and 0 bases, in that order; junction bases with no gene match: 2. Germline V gives CDR1 LNHDA, CDR2 SQIVND (reference sequence). Filled out from reference TRBV19 and TRBJ2-3, the complete variable domain reads DGGITQSPKYLFRKEGQNVTLSCEQNLNHDAMYWYRQDPGQGLRLIYYSQIVNDFQKGDIAEGYSVSREKKESFPLTVTSAQKNPTAFYLCASSIRTGSTDTQYFGPGTRLTVL.

On this clonotype: One base away lies a much larger clone, so this may be a sequencing read error. The chain uses TRBV6-5 and TRBJ2-1; no clear D gene. In germline, CDR1 is MNHEY, CDR2 SVGAGI. The CDR3 runs to 14 residues. Trimming stripped 6 bases from V and 5 bases from J, with 14 bases between. This CDR3 is CASRPWAGNNEQFF. The CDR3 DNA follows: TGTGCCAGCAGGCCCTGGGCAGGAAACAATGAGCAGTTCTTC.

V usage is TRBV6-5 and J usage is TRBJ2-1; D gene unclear. The CDR3 covers 11 residues. V lost 5 bases, J lost 7 bases, and 6 bases lay in between. Germline loops: CDR1 MNHEY, CDR2 SVGAGI. CDR3 sequence reads: CASSHVNEQFF. The CDR3 DNA reads TGTGCCAGCAGTCACGTTAATGAGCAGTTCTTC.

This clonotype has ten or more counts. The rearrangement uses TRBV15 and TRBJ2-5; D may be TRBD2 (5 bases). The CDR3 has 13 residues. Per germline, CDR1 LNHNV and CDR2 YYDKDF (reference sequence). V lost 4 bases and J lost 5, with 11 bases in between. In nucleotides, the CDR3 is TGTGCCACCAGCATCCAGAGAGGGGAGACCCAGTACTTC. Encoded protein: CATSIQRGETQYF. Full variable domain (remainder filled in from reference TRBV15 and TRBJ2-5): DAMVIQNPRYQVTQFGKPVTLSCSQTLNHNVMYWYQQKSSQAPKLLFHYYDKDFNNEADTPDNFQSRRPNTSFCFLDIRSPGLGDTAMYLCATSIQRGETQYFGPGTRLLVL.

In this sample, this clonotype turned up many times. The chain links TRBV12-3 or TRBV12-4 to TRBJ2-2; possible D gene TRBD2, 6 bases. The CDR3 consists of 16 residues. Between the trimmed V and J ends, which lost 3 bases and 4 bases, there was a span of 15 bases. CDR3 residues: CASSLWRSGFTGELFF. As DNA, the CDR3 is TGTGCCAGCAGTTTGTGGCGTAGCGGTTTCACCGGGGAGCTGTTTTTT.

The CDR3 reads CAIGTSGRGEQFF. In nucleotides, the CDR3 is TGTGCCATCGGGACTAGCGGGAGGGGTGAGCAGTTCTTC. V and J are TRBV7-9 and TRBJ2-1, with 16 bases identical to TRBD2. Germline loops: CDR1 SEHNR, CDR2 FQNEAQ (reference sequence). The CDR3 sequence is 13 residues long. Germline trimming cut 10 bases from V and 9 bases from J; bases unmatched to any gene: 3.

There are a few counts of this clonotype. Since a much larger clone is just one base distant, this may be a read error. The chain joins TRBV19 to TRBJ2-7; 9 positions match TRBD2. This CDR3 contains 19 residues. CDR1 LNHDA and CDR2 SQIVND come from the germline V gene (reference sequence). CDR3 DNA: TGTGCCAGTAGTATAGTACCGGCTAGCGGGATCCTTTCTTTCTACGCGCAGTACTTC. Protein sequence: CASSIVPASGILSFYAQYF.

In regard to this clonotype: One base away lies a much larger clone, so this may be a sequencing read error. CDR3 loop: CASGHQGWASGAGNEQFF. The CDR3 nucleotides are TGCGCCAGCGGCCATCAGGGGTGGGCTAGCGGGGCTGGCAATGAGCAGTTCTTC. The rearrangement uses TRBV4-3 and TRBJ2-1; 9 nucleotides agree with TRBD2. Germline values: CDR1 LGHNA, CDR2 YSLEER. The CDR3 totals 18 residues.

This clonotype showed up just once. V gene TRBV11-1 combines with J gene TRBJ2-2; the D is unclear. Trimming pared 1 base from V and 7 bases from J, leaving 10 bases between. Germline V gene sequence: CDR1 SGHAT, CDR2 FQDESV (reference sequence). The CDR3 runs 14 residues. CDR3 in amino acids: CASSLGVLSGELFF. In DNA form, the CDR3 reads TGTGCCAGCAGCTTAGGCGTTCTAAGCGGGGAGCTGTTTTTT.

This clonotype appeared many times. The V and J genes are TRBV9 and TRBJ2-1; 9 bases are shared with TRBD2. The CDR3 runs to 17 residues. CDR1 and CDR2 from the germline V gene are SGDLS and YYNGEE. V trimming: 0 bases; J trimming: 9 bases; junction bases outside the gene matches: 13. The CDR3 nucleotides are TGTGCCAGCAGCGTAGAGGATAGCGGGGGACTATCCAGTGAGCAGTTCTTC. Residues: CASSVEDSGGLSSEQFF. The whole variable domain, remainder taken from reference TRBV9 and TRBJ2-1, is DSGVTQTPKHLITATGQRVTLRCSPRSGDLSVYWYQQSLDQGLQFLIQYYNGEERAKGNILERFSAQQFPDLHSELNLSSLELGDSALYFCASSVEDSGGLSSEQFFGPGTRLTVL.

This chain joins TRBV2 and TRBJ2-4; TRBD2 matches 7 bases. After removal of 6 bases from V and 3 bases from J, the junction contained 5 bases not matched to a gene. The V gene's germline CDR1 is SNHLY and CDR2 FYNNEI. The CDR3 has 14 residues. The CDR3 reads CASRLSGNKNIQYF. CDR3 bases: TGTGCCAGCAGATTGAGCGGGAACAAAAACATTCAGTACTTC. Drawing the rest from reference TRBV2 and TRBJ2-4, the complete variable domain is EPEVTQTPSHQVTQMGQEVILRCVPISNHLYFYWYRQILGQKVEFLVSFYNNEISEKSEIFDDQFSVERPDGSNFTLKIRSTKLEDSAMYFCASRLSGNKNIQYFGAGTRLSVL.

Ten or more counts support this clonotype. The chain links TRBV11-3 to TRBJ2-3; D uncertain. Germline V gene data show CDR1 as SGHNT and CDR2 as YENEEA. V lost 2 bases, J lost 0 bases, and 9 bases lay in between. The CDR3 is 15 residues long. The CDR3 here is CASSLRRASTDTQYF. The DNA of the CDR3 is TGTGCCAGCAGCTTAAGAAGGGCTAGCACAGATACGCAGTATTTT.

The chain joins TRBV19 to TRBJ1-4; 7 bases are a match to TRBD1. The V segment lost 4 bases and the J segment 6 bases; nucleotides outside the gene matches: 5. The CDR3 sequence is 14 residues long. Germline loops: CDR1 LNHDA, CDR2 SQIVND (reference sequence). The CDR3 DNA sequence: TGTGCCAGTAGTACCACAGGGGAAGATGAAAAACTGTTTTTT. Residues: CASSTTGEDEKLFF.

This clonotype was recorded at least ten times. The chain recombines TRBV7-9 with TRBJ1-2; no firm D call. The CDR3 extends over 14 amino acids. V lost 5 bases and J 7 bases, leaving 17 bases between the germline ends. Germline CDR1 SEHNR, CDR2 FQNEAQ (reference sequence). The CDR3 is CASSLSDNVRGYTF. As DNA, the CDR3 is TGTGCCAGCAGCCTTAGCGACAACGTTCGTGGCTACACCTTC.

The chain carries TRBV19 and TRBJ1-2; TRBD1 agrees at 10 bases. V shed 5 bases, J shed 4 bases, and the junction held 10 bases outside the gene matches. The CDR3 consists of 16 residues. In germline, CDR1 is LNHDA, CDR2 SQIVND (reference sequence). CDR3 coding DNA: TGTGCCAGTAGTCGCAGTGGAGACAGGGGGCTCTATGGCTACACCTTC. The encoded protein is CASSRSGDRGLYGYTF.

This clonotype has at least ten counts. V usage is TRBV9 and J usage is TRBJ2-3; 8 positions match TRBD1. V gave up 0 bases and J gave up 4 bases; unmatched junction bases: 7. This CDR3 region has 16 residues. Per germline, CDR1 SGDLS and CDR2 YYNGEE. The CDR3 nucleotides are TGTGCCAGCAGCGTAGCCGGACAGGGAGTGTCAGATACGCAGTATTTT. Residues: CASSVAGQGVSDTQYF.

This clonotype was seen at least ten times. The chain links TRBV24-1 to TRBJ1-5; no clear D. With 7 bases removed from V and 5 bases from J, the gap between germline ends came to 8 bases. Germline V gene sequence: CDR1 KGHDR, CDR2 SFDVKD. The CDR3 loop spans 12 amino acids. CDR3 region: CATSRGDQPQHF. In DNA, the CDR3 is TGTGCCACCAGCCGGGGTGATCAGCCCCAGCATTTT.

This clonotype was detected many times. The chain carries TRBV20-1 and TRBJ2-7, with 8 bases that match TRBD1. Looked up from germline, CDR1 is DFQATT and CDR2 is SNEGSKA (reference sequence). The CDR3 is made up of 13 amino acids. Losses at the gene ends were 2 bases for V and 4 bases for J; bases not matched to a gene: 4. The CDR3 DNA reads TGCAGTGCTAGACAGGGGGCTATTTACGAGCAGTACTTC. This translates into CSARQGAIYEQYF.

Many counts were recorded for this clonotype. The chain links TRBV4-1 to TRBJ1-5; D is unclear. Germline CDR1 is MGHRA and CDR2 is YSYEKL. This CDR3 has 15 amino acids. Trimming shortened V by 1 base and J by 3 bases, and 10 bases separated the two germline ends. The CDR3 is CASSQVRADNQPQHF. In nucleotides, the CDR3 is TGCGCCAGCAGCCAAGTGAGGGCAGACAATCAGCCCCAGCATTTT.

This clonotype has ten or more counts. V gene TRBV29-1 combines with J gene TRBJ2-5; TRBD1 is a possible D gene (6 bases). Germline V CDR1 and CDR2: SQVTM, ANQGSEA. The CDR3 runs 16 residues. Trimming took 4 bases from V and 1 from J, leaving 19 bases between them. CDR3 DNA sequence: TGCAGCGTTGTCCCTAACAGGGTGTACCCCCAAGAGACCCAGTACTTC. Its translation: CSVVPNRVYPQETQYF.

This clonotype has at least ten counts. The J gene is TRBJ2-3, the V gene TRBV14; D may be TRBD2 (6 bases). V shed 1 base and J shed 8 bases, with 13 bases lying between them. Germline CDR1 and CDR2: SGHDN and FVKESK. The CDR3 has 14 residues. The CDR3 sequence: CASSQGFGEVTQYF. In DNA, the CDR3 is TGTGCCAGCAGCCAAGGATTCGGGGAGGTTACGCAGTATTTT.